The rows below give T cell receptor beta chains drawn from one sample of a study of human T cells and chemical hapten exposure. TCRdb analysed the RACE reads with MiXCR anew, one entry per CDR3 protein. The repertoire includes 150,000 to 200,000 distinct CDR3 sequences, approximately 30% of them detected once, and 2% to 2.5% sits in the top ten. Specimen: whole blood, collected in connection with sensitization to the hapten diphenylcyclopropenone (DPC). These receptors were collected from a woman aged 18-35 years with alopecia areata. Some clones in this sample may be carry-over from other donors' samples. Both conserved end residues are part of each CDR3. The order of the fields is J gene, V gene, CDR3 protein.

J gene: TRBJ1-1
V gene: TRBV5-1
CDR3 protein: CASSLVGGPAEAFF

J gene: TRBJ2-7
V gene: TRBV7-8
CDR3 protein: CASSLISAGGVGYEQYF

J gene: TRBJ1-3
V gene: TRBV7-9
CDR3 protein: CASSSGRAGNTIYF

J gene: TRBJ2-7
V gene: TRBV27
CDR3 protein: CASSFMRGGYEQYF

J gene: TRBJ2-4
V gene: TRBV4-3
CDR3 protein: CASSQDGDIQYF

J gene: TRBJ2-7
V gene: TRBV7-2
CDR3 protein: CASSLGLRGLAPEQYF

J gene: TRBJ1-2
V gene: TRBV6-5
CDR3 protein: CASSYSVGNYGYTF

J gene: TRBJ2-3
V gene: TRBV14
CDR3 protein: CASSLASGYTDTQYF

J gene: TRBJ2-3
V gene: TRBV4-1
CDR3 protein: CASSQEEKLAGGYTQYF

J gene: TRBJ1-4
V gene: TRBV7-2
CDR3 protein: CASSLALSQGRLGEKLFF